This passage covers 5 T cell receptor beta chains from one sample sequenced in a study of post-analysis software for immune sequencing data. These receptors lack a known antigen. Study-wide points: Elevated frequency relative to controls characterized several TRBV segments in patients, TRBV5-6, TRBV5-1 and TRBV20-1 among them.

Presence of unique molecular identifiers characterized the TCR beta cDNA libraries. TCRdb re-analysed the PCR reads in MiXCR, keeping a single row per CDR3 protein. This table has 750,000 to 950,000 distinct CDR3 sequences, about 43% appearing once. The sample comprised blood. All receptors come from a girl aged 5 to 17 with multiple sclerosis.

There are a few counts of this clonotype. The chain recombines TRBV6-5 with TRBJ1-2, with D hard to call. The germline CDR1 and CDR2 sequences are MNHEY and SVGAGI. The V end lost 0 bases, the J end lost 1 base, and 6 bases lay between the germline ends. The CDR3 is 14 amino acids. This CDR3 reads CASSYSTDNYGYTF. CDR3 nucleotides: TGTGCCAGCAGTTACTCTACGGATAACTATGGCTACACCTTC.

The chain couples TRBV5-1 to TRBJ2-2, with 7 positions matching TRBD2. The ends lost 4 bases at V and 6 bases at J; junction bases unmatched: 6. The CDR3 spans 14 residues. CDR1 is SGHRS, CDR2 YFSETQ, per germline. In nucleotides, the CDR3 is TGCGCCAGCAGCCCTGGGACTATACCCGGGGAGCTGTTTTTT. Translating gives CASSPGTIPGELFF. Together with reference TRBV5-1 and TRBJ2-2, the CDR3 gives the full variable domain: KAGVTQTPRYLIKTRGQQVTLSCSPISGHRSVSWYQQTPGQGLQFLFEYFSETQRNKGNFPGRFSGRQFSNSRSEMNVSTLELGDSALYLCASSPGTIPGELFFGEGSRLTVL.

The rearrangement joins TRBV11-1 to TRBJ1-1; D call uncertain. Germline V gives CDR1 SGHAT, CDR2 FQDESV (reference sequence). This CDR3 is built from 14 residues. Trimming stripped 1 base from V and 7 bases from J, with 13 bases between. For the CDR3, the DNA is TGTGCCAGCAGCTTAGATTTCTTGCCCAGTGAAGCTTTCTTT. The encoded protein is CASSLDFLPSEAFF.

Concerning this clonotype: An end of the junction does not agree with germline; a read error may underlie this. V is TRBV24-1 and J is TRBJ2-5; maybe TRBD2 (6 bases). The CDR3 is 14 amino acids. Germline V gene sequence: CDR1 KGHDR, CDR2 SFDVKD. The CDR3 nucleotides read TGTGCCACCAATGATTTGTCGGGGGAAGAGACCCAGTACTTC. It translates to CATNDLSGEETQYF.

The CDR3 here is CSARRASGQSTDTQYF. CDR3 nucleotide sequence: TGCAGTGCCCGGAGGGCTAGCGGGCAGTCCACAGATACGCAGTATTTT. The chain carries TRBV20-1 and TRBJ2-3; 8 bases are a match to TRBD2. The ends lost 6 bases at V and 2 bases at J; junction bases unmatched: 13. The CDR3 spans 16 residues. Germline loops: CDR1 DFQATT, CDR2 SNEGSKA (reference sequence).